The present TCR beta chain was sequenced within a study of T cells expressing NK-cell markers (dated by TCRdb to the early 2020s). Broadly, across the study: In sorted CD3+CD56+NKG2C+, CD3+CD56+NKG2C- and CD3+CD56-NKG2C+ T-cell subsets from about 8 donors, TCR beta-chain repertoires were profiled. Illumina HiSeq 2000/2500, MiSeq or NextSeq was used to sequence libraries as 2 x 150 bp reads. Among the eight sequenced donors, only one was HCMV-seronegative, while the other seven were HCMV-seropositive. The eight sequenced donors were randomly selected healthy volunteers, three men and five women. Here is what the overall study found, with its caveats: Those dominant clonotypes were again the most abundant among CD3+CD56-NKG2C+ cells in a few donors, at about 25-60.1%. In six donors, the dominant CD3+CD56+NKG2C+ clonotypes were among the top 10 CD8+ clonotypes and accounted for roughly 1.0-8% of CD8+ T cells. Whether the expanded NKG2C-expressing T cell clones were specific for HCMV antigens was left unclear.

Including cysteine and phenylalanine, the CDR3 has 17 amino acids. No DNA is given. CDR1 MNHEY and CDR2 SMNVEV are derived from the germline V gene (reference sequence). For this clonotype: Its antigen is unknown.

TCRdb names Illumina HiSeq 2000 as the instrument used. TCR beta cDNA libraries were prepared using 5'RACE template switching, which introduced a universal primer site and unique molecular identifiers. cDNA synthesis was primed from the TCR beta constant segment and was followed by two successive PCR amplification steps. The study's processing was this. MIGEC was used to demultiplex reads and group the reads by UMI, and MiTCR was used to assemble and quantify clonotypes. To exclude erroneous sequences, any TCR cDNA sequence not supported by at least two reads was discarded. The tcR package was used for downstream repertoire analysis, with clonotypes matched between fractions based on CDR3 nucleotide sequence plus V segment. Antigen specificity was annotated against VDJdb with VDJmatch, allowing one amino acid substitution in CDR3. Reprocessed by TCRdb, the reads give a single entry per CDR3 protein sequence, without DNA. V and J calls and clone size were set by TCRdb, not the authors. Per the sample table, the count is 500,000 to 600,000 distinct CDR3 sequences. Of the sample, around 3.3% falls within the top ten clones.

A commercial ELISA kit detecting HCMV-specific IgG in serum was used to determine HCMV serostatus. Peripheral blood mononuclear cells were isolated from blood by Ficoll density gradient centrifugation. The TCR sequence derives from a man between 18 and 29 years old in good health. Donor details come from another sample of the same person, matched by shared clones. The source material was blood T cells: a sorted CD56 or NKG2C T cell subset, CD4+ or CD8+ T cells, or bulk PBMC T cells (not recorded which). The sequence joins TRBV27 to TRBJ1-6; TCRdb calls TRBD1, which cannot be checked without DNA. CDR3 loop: CASKSQGISSYNSPLHF.